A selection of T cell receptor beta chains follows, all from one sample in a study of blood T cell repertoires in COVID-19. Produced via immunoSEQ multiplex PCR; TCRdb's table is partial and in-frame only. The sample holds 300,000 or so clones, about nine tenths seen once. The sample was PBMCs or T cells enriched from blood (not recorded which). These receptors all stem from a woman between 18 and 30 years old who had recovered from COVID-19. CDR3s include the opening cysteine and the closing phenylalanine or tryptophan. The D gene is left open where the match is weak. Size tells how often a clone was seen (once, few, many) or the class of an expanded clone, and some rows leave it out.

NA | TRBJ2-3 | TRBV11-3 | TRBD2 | TGTGCCAGCAGCTCCAGATTCGAGGGAGGGCCGGGCACAGATACGCAGTATTTT | CASSSRFEGGPGTDTQYF
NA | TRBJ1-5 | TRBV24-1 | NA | TGTGCCACCAGTGAACCCACAGGGTATCAGCCCCAGCATTTT | CATSEPTGYQPQHF
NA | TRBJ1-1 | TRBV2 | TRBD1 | TGTGCCAGCAGGTCTCTCACAGGGGGCGCCACTGAAGCTTTCTTT | CASRSLTGGATEAFF
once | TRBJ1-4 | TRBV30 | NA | TGTGCCTCCGCGACTACCGCAACTAATGAAAAACTGTTTTTT | CASATTATNEKLFF
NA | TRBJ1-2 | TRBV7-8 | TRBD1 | TGTGCCAGCAGCTTAGCCGGACAGGGGGCGGACGGCTACACCTTC | CASSLAGQGADGYTF
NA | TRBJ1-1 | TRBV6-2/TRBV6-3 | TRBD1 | TGTGCCAGCAGTTGGTCGACAGGGGGTAAGGACACTGAAGCTTTCTTT | CASSWSTGGKDTEAFF
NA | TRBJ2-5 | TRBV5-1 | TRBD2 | TGCGCCAGCAGGACTGGACTAGCGGGGGAGACCCAGTACTTC | CASRTGLAGETQYF
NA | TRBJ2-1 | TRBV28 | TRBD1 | TGTGCCAGCAGGGGGACAGTCCGAGACAATGAGCAGTTCTTC | CASRGTVRDNEQFF
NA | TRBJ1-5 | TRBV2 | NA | TGTGCCAGCACAGGGGAACGTGATCAGCCCCAGCATTTT | CASTGERDQPQHF
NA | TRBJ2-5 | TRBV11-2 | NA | TGTGCCAGCAGCCCTCGCGGAGTCCAAGAGACCCAGTACTTC | CASSPRGVQETQYF
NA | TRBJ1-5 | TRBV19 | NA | TGTGCCAGTAGTATACAGGAGGGGCAGCCCCAGCATTTT | CASSIQEGQPQHF
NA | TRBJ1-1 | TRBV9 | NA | TGTGCCAGCACCCCTCTCAGGGCTACTGAAGCTTTCTTT | CASTPLRATEAFF
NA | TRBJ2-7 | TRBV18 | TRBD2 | TGTGCCAGCTCACCACCGGCGGGGGGGCAGTACTTC | CASSPPAGGQYF
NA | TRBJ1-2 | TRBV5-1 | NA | TGCGCCAGCAGCTATCGGGAATCCTATGGCTACACCTTC | CASSYRESYGYTF
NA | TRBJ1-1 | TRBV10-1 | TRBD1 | TGCGCCAGCAGCGCGACAGGGAAGAACACTGAAGCTTTCTTT | CASSATGKNTEAFF
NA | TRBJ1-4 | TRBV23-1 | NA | TGCGCCAGCAGTCCTCAACAGGGAGGGGTGTACCCCTATGCAACTAATGAAAAACTGTTTTTT | CASSPQQGGVYPYATNEKLFF
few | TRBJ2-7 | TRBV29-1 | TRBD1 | TGCAGCGTTGATTCGGGACAGGGTTCCTACGAGCAGTACTTC | CSVDSGQGSYEQYF
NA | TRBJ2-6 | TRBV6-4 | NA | TGTGCCAGCAGTGAGGAAACAGGGAGCGGGGCCAACGTCCTGACTTTC | CASSEETGSGANVLTF
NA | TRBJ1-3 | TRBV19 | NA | TGTGCCAGTAGTATAGCGTGGCGGAGATCTGGAAACACCATATATTTT | CASSIAWRRSGNTIYF
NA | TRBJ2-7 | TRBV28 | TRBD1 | TGTGCCAGCAGTGCGAACCCCGGGACAGGATCCTACGAGCAGTACTTC | CASSANPGTGSYEQYF
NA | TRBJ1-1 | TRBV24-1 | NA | TGTGCCACCAGTGTGTGGGACACTATCCCATCGGCTGAAGCTTTCTTT | CATSVWDTIPSAEAFF
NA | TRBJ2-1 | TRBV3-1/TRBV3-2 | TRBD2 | TGTGCCAGCAGCCAAGCGCGGAGCGGGGGCTCCTACAATGAGCAGTTCTTC | CASSQARSGGSYNEQFF
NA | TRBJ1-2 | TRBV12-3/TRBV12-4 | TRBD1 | TGTGCCAGCAGTTTCGTGACAGGGACTCTCCATTTC | CASSFVTGTLHF
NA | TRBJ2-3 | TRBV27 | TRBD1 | TGTGCCAGCAGCTATCGGACAGGGGCTCGCACAGATACGCAGTATTTT | CASSYRTGARTDTQYF
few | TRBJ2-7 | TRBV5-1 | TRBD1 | TGCGCCAGCAGCTTGGATAGGACAGGGACCTACGAGCAGTACTTC | CASSLDRTGTYEQYF
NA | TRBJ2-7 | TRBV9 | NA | TGTGCCAGCAGCGTTTTAGCGGACCGCTCCTACGAGCAGTACTTC | CASSVLADRSYEQYF
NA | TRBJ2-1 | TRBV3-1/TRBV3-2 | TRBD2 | TGTGCCAGCAGCCGTACTAGCGGGGGGGCCGATGAGCAGTTCTTC | CASSRTSGGADEQFF
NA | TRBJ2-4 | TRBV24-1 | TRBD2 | TGTGCCACCAGTGATTCCCGGGGGGGCAAAAACATTCAGTACTTC | CATSDSRGGKNIQYF
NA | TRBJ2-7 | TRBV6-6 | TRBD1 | TGTGCCAGCAGGGGTACACAGGGGGCTGGGGAGGAGCAGTACTTC | CASRGTQGAGEEQYF
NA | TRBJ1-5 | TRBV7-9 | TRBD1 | TGTGCCAGCAGCCCGGACAGGAGCAGCAATCAGCCCCAGCATTTT | CASSPDRSSNQPQHF
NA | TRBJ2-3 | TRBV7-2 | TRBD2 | TGTGCCAGCAGCACAAGACTAGCGGGAGTTCTCGCAGATACGCAGTATTTT | CASSTRLAGVLADTQYF
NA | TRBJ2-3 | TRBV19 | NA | TGTGCCAGTTCCCCAGGGTGGGTAACAGATACGCAGTATTTT | CASSPGWVTDTQYF
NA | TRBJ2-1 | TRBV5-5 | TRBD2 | TGTGCCAGCAGCCCTACACTTACTAGCGGAGCCTACAATGAGCAGTTCTTC | CASSPTLTSGAYNEQFF
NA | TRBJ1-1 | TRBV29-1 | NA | TGCAGCGTTGTTGGTGCGGCTGAAGCTTTCTTT | CSVVGAAEAFF
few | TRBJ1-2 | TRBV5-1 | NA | TGCGCCAGCAGCTTGGGTAACAACAACTATGGCTACACCTTC | CASSLGNNNYGYTF
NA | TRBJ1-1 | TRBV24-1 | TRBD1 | TGTGCCACCAGTGAGGCGACAGGGAGGTTCACTGAAGCTTTCTTT | CATSEATGRFTEAFF
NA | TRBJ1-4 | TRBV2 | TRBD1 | TGTGCCAGCAGGGCCGGGACAGCGGTTCATTTTTTT | CASRAGTAVHFF
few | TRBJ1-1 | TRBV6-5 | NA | TGTGCCAGCAGCCCAAGGACAGACACTGAAGCTTTCTTT | CASSPRTDTEAFF
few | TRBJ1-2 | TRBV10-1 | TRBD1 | TGCGCCAGCAGTGCGGGACAGGGACTTGGCTACACCTTC | CASSAGQGLGYTF
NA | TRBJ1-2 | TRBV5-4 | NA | TGTGCCAGCAGTGGGCAAGACTATGGCTACACCTTC | CASSGQDYGYTF
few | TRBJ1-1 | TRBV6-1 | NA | TGTGCCAGCAGTGAACAGGTGTTTGGCGCAGCTTTCTTT | CASSEQVFGAAFF
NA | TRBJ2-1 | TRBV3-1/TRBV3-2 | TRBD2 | TGTGCCAGCAGCCCTGGGACTAGCGGAAACAATGAGCAGTTCTTC | CASSPGTSGNNEQFF
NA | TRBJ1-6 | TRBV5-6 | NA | TGTGCCAGCAGTAAACTCAGGGAATATAATTCACCCCTCCACTTT | CASSKLREYNSPLHF
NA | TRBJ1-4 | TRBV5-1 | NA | TGCGCCAGCAGCTTGGCCGGCGGGGGGCATAATGAAAAACTGTTTTTT | CASSLAGGGHNEKLFF